This T cell receptor (beta chain) was identified in a study of blood T cell repertoires in COVID-19. Study information: Samples representing acute and convalescent COVID-19 were sourced from the United States, Italy and Spain.

The data were produced by immunoSEQ multiplex PCR, yet TCRdb's version contains in-frame clones alone and is incomplete. The sample consists of about 210,000 clones, roughly nine tenths of them appearing once. This clone has just a few counts. Trimming stripped 2 bases from V and 11 bases from J, with 14 bases between. This CDR3 region has 14 residues. Germline V lookup: CDR1 SGHRS, CDR2 YFSETQ. V usage is TRBV5-1 and J usage is TRBJ1-6; tentative D call: TRBD1 (5 bases). What was sequenced was peripheral blood. This clonotype was sampled from a man aged 40-55 years with acute or convalescent COVID-19. The CDR3 bases are TGCGCCAGCAGCTTACCCCTGGAGGGGACACCCCTCCACTTT. Encoded protein: CASSLPLEGTPLHF.